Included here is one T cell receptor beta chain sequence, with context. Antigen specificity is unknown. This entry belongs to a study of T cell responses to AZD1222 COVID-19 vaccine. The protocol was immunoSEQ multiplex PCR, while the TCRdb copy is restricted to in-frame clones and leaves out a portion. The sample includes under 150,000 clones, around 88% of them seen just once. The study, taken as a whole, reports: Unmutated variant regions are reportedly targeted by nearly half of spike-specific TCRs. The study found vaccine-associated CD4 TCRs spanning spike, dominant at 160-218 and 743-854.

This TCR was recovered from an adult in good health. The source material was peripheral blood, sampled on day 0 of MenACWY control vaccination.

CDR3 loop: CASSKTGNSNQPQHF. The DNA for the CDR3 is TGTGCCAGCAGCAAGACAGGAAATAGCAATCAGCCCCAGCATTTT. The J gene is TRBJ1-5, the V gene TRBV7-2; D might be TRBD1 (6 bases). The V and J ends lost 5 bases and 0 bases respectively, with 11 bases between them. In germline, CDR1 is SGHTA, CDR2 FQGNSA. This CDR3 region has 15 residues.